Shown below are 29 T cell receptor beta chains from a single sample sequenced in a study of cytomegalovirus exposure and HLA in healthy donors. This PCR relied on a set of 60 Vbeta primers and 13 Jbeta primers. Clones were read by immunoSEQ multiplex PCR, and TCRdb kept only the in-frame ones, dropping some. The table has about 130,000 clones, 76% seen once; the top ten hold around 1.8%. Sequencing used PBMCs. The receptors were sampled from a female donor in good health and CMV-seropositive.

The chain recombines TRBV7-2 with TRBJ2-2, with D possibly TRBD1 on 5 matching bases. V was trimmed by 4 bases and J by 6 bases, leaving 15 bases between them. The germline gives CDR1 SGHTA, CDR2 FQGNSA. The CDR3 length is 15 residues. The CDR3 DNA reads TGTGCCAGCAGCTCGGCCCCAGGGAAGGCCGGGGAGCTGTTTTTT. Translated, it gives CASSSAPGKAGELFF.

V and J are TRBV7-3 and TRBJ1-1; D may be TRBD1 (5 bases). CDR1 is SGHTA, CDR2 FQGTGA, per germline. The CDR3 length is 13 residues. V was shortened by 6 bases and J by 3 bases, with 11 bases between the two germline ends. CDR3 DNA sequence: TGTGCCAGCAGTCCCGGGGGGGACACTGAAGCTTTCTTT. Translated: CASSPGGDTEAFF.

CDR3 region: CATSPSIQGAGELFF. Here the CDR3 DNA reads TGTGCCACCAGCCCATCGATACAGGGGGCCGGGGAGCTGTTTTTT. The chain has TRBV15 and TRBJ2-2; TRBD1 matches 8 bases. The trim removed 5 bases at V and 6 bases at J, leaving 8 bases unmatched. The CDR3 sequence is 15 residues long. CDR1 and CDR2 from the germline V gene are LNHNV and YYDKDF (reference sequence).

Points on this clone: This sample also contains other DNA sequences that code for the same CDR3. This CDR3 reads CASSLRQGYNSPLHF. The CDR3 nucleotides are TGTGCCAGCAGCTTACGGCAGGGCTATAATTCACCCCTCCACTTT. The J gene is TRBJ1-6, the V gene TRBV7-3; D is perhaps TRBD1 (5 bases). From germline, CDR1 is SGHTA and CDR2 FQGTGA. V shed 2 bases and J shed 3 bases, with 8 bases lying between them. The CDR3 has 15 residues.

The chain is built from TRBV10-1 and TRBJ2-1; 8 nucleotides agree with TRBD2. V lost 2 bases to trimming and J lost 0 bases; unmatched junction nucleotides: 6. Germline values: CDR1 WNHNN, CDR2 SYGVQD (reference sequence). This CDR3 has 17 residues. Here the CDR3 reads CASSEGRSGGSYNEQFF. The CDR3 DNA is TGCGCCAGCAGTGAGGGACGGAGCGGGGGCTCCTACAATGAGCAGTTCTTC.

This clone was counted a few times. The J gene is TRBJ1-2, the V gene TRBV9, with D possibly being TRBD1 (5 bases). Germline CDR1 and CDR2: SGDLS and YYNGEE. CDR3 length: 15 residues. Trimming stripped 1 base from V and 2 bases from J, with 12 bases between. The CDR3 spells CASSVQGISNYGYTF. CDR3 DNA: TGTGCCAGCAGCGTACAGGGTATCTCCAACTATGGCTACACCTTC. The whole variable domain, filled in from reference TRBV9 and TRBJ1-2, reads DSGVTQTPKHLITATGQRVTLRCSPRSGDLSVYWYQQSLDQGLQFLIQYYNGEERAKGNILERFSAQQFPDLHSELNLSSLELGDSALYFCASSVQGISNYGYTFGSGTRLTVV.

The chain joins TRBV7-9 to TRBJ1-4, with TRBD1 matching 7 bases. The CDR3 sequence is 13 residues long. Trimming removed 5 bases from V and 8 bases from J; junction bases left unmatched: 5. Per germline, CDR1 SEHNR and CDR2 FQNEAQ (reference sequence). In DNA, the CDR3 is TGTGCCAGCAGCCCAAGGACAGGCGAAAAACTGTTTTTT. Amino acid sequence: CASSPRTGEKLFF.

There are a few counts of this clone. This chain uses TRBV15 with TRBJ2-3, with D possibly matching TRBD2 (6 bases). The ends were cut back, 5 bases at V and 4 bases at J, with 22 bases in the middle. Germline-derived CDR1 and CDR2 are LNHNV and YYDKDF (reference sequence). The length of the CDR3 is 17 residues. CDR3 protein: CATSQNGDGSGADTQYF. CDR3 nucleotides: TGTGCCACCAGCCAAAACGGGGACGGGAGTGGGGCAGATACGCAGTATTTT.

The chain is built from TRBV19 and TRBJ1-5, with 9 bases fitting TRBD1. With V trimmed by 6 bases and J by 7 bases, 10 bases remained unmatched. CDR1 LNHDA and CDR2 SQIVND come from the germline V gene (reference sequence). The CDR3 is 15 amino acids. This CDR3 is CASSPTGQGGQPQHF. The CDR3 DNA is TGTGCCAGTAGCCCAACGGGACAGGGAGGGCAGCCCCAGCATTTT.

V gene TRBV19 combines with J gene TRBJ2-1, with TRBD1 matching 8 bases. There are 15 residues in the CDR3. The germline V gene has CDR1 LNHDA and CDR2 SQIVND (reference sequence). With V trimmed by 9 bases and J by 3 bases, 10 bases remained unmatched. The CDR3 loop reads CARSNGTGFYNEQFF. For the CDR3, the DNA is TGTGCCAGGAGCAATGGGACAGGTTTCTACAATGAGCAGTTCTTC.

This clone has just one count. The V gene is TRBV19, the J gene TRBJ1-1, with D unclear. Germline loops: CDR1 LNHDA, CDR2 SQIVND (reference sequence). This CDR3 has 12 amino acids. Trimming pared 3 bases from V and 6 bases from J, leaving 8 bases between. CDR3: CASSIWGAEAFF. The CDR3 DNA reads TGTGCCAGTAGTATCTGGGGAGCTGAAGCTTTCTTT.

The CDR3 loop reads CASSSKGQGLSYEQYF. DNA for the CDR3: TGTGCCAGTAGTTCGAAGGGACAGGGGCTCTCCTACGAGCAGTACTTC. The J gene is TRBJ2-7, the V gene TRBV19, with 10 positions matching TRBD1. V lost 5 bases and J lost 0; bases outside the gene matches: 7. The CDR3 totals 16 residues. CDR1 is LNHDA, CDR2 SQIVND, per germline (reference sequence).

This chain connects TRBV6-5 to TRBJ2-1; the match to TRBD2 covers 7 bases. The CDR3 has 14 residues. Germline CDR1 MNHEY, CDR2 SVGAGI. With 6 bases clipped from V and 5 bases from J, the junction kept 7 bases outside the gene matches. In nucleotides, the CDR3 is TGTGCCAGCAGAAGCGGGGCACGCGACAATGAGCAGTTCTTC. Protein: CASRSGARDNEQFF.

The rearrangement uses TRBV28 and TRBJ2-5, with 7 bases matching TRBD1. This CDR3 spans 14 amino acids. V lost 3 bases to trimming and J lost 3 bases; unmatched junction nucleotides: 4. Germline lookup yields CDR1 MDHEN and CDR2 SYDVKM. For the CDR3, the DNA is TGTGCCAGCAGTTTGCCCCAGGGGGAAGAGACCCAGTACTTC. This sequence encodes CASSLPQGEETQYF.

This CDR3 reads CASSFFEAPGQGTYEQYF. CDR3 nucleotides: TGTGCCAGCAGCTTTTTTGAGGCACCGGGACAGGGCACCTACGAGCAGTACTTC. This chain uses TRBV7-9 with TRBJ2-7; TRBD1 aligns across 9 bases. The germline V gene encodes CDR1 SEHNR and CDR2 FQNEAQ (reference sequence). The CDR3 length is 18 residues. V was clipped by 3 bases and J by 2 bases; unmatched bases: 14.

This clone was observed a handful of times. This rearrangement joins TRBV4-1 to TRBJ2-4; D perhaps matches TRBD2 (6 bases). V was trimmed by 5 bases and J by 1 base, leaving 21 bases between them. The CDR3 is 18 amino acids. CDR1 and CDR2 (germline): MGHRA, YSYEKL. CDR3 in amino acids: CASSNRDFHGGAKNIQYF. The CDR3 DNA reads TGCGCCAGCAGCAACCGGGATTTTCACGGGGGTGCCAAAAACATTCAGTACTTC.

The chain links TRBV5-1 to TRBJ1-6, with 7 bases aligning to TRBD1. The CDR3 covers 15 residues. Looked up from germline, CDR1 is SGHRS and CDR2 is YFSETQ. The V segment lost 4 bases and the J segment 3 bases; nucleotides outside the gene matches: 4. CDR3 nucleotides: TGCGCCAGCAGCGCACAGGGGAACTATAATTCACCCCTCCACTTT. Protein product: CASSAQGNYNSPLHF.

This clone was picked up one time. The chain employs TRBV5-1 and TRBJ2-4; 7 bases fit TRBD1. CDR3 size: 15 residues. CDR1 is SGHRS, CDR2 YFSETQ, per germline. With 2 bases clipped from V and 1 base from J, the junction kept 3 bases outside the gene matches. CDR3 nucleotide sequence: TGCGCCAGCAGCTTAAGGGGGCTGGCCAAAAACATTCAGTACTTC. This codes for CASSLRGLAKNIQYF.

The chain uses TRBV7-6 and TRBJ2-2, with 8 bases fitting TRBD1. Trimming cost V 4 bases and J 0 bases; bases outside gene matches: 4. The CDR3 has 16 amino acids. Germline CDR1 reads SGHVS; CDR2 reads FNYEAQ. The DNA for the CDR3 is TGTGCCAGCAGCTCCGGACAGGGCGCGAACACCGGGGAGCTGTTTTTT. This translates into CASSSGQGANTGELFF.

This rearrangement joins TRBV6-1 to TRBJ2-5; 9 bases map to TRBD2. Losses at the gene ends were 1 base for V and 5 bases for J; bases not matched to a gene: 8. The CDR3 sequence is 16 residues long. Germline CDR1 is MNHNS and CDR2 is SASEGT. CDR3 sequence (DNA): TGTGCCAGCAGTGAAGGGGGCGGGGGGGAGGGCGAGACCCAGTACTTC. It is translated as CASSEGGGGEGETQYF.

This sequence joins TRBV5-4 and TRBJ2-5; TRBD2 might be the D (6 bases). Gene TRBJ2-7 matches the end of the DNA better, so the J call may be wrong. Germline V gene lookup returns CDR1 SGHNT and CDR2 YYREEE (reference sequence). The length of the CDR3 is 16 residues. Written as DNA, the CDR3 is TGTGCCAGCAGCCATAGTGGGGTAGCGGACCCCTACGAGCAGTACTTC. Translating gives CASSHSGVADPYEQYF.

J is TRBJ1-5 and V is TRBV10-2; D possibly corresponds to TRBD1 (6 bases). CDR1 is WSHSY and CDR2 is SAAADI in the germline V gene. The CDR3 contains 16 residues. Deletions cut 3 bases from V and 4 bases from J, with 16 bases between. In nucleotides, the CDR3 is TGCGCCAGCAGTGATGGGGAAACAGGGATGAATCAGCCCCAGCATTTT. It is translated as CASSDGETGMNQPQHF.

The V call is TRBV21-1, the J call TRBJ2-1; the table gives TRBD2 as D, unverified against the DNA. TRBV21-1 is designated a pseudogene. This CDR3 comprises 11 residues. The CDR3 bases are TGTGCCAGCAGCAGCGGGACTGAGCAGTTCTTC. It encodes CASSSGTEQFF.

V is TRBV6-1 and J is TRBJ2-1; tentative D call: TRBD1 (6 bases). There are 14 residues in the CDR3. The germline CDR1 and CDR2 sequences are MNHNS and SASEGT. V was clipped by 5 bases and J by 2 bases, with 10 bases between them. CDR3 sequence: CASSTRTAYNEQFF. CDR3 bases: TGTGCCAGCAGTACCCGGACAGCCTACAATGAGCAGTTCTTC.

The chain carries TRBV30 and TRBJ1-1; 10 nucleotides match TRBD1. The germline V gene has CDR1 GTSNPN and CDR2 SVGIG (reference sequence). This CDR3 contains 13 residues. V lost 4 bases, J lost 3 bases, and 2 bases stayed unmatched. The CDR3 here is CAWTDRGDTEAFF. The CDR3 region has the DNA TGTGCCTGGACGGACAGGGGGGACACTGAAGCTTTCTTT.

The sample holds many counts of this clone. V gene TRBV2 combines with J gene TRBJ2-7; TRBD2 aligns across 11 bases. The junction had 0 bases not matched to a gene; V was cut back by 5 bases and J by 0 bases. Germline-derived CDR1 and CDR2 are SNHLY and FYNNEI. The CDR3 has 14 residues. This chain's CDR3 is CASSTSGSSYEQYF. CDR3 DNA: TGTGCCAGCAGTACTAGCGGGAGCTCCTACGAGCAGTACTTC. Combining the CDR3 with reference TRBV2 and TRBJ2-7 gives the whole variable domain EPEVTQTPSHQVTQMGQEVILRCVPISNHLYFYWYRQILGQKVEFLVSFYNNEISEKSEIFDDQFSVERPDGSNFTLKIRSTKLEDSAMYFCASSTSGSSYEQYFGPGTRLTVT.

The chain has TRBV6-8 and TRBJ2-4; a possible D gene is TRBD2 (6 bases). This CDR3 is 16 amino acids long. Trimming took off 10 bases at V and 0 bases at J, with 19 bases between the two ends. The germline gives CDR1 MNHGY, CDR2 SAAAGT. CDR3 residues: CANHGRGRLAKNIQYF. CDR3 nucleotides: TGTGCCAACCACGGTCGGGGGAGACTAGCCAAAAACATTCAGTACTTC.

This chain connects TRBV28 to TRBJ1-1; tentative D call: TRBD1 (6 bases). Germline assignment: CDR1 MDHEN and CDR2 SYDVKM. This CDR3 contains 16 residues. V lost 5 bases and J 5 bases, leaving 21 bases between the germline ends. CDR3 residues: CASSTPGHDLSTEAFF. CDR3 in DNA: TGTGCCAGCAGTACTCCGGGACATGATTTGAGTACTGAAGCTTTCTTT.

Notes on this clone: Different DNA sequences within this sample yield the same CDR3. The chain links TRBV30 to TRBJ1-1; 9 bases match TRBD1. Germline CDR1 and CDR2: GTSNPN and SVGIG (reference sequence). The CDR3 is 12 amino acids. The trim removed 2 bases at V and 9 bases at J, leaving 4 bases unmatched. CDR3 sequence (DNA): TGTGCCTGGAGTAAGGGACAGGGAAAAGCTTTCTTT. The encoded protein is CAWSKGQGKAFF.